Below are 10 T cell receptor beta chains sequenced from a single sample in a study of blood T cell repertoires in COVID-19. Profiled with immunoSEQ multiplex PCR; TCRdb holds only in-frame clones, not every one. The sample lists approximately 15,000 clones; about three quarters were seen once. The specimen sequenced was peripheral blood. These receptors came from a man between 70 and 80 years old with acute or convalescent COVID-19.

Only one count was recorded for this clone. The V call is TRBV19, the J call TRBJ1-2; D call uncertain. CDR3 length: 15 residues. V was cut by 1 base and J by 1 base, with 10 bases left in between. Germline V gene data show CDR1 as LNHDA and CDR2 as SQIVND (reference sequence). CDR3 loop: CASSIGGQLNYGYTF. The CDR3 region has the DNA TGTGCCAGTAGTATAGGAGGGCAGCTTAACTATGGCTACACCTTC.

V usage is TRBV6-5 and J usage is TRBJ1-2, with D possibly TRBD1 on 5 matching bases. The germline V gene encodes CDR1 MNHEY and CDR2 SVGAGI. The length of the CDR3 is 13 residues. V lost 6 bases and J lost 6, with 14 bases in between. The CDR3 reads CASSLGTSNGYTF. The CDR3 bases are TGTGCCAGCAGCCTAGGGACTTCCAATGGCTACACCTTC.

This chain links TRBV6-5 with TRBJ1-5; TRBD1 matches at 8 bases. This CDR3 is 14 amino acids long. The junction had 3 bases not matched to a gene; V was cut back by 6 bases and J by 2 bases. Germline V gene lookup returns CDR1 MNHEY and CDR2 SVGAGI. In nucleotides, the CDR3 is TGTGCCAGCAGAAGGACAGGGCGCAATCAGCCCCAGCATTTT. Protein product: CASRRTGRNQPQHF.

V usage is TRBV7-9 and J usage is TRBJ2-1, with D possibly being TRBD2 (5 bases). V lost 4 bases, J lost 0 bases, and 10 bases lay in between. There are 15 residues in the CDR3. In germline, CDR1 is SEHNR, CDR2 FQNEAQ (reference sequence). The CDR3 DNA follows: TGTGCCAGCAGCTGGGAGTCGGGCTCCTACAATGAGCAGTTCTTC. Translated: CASSWESGSYNEQFF.

The chain joins TRBV6-2 or TRBV6-3 to TRBJ2-1; 13 bases map to TRBD2. The CDR3 covers 18 residues. After removal of 1 base from V and 6 bases from J, the junction contained 9 bases not matched to a gene. Germline-derived CDR1 and CDR2 are MNHEY and SVGEGT. This CDR3 reads CASSYFPRTSGRSNEQFF. The CDR3 DNA follows: TGTGCCAGCAGTTACTTTCCGCGGACTAGCGGGAGAAGCAATGAGCAGTTCTTC.

The J gene is TRBJ2-1, the V gene TRBV7-2; D is perhaps TRBD2 (9 bases). Trimming left V 5 bases short and J 7 bases short, with 21 bases between. Germline V lookup: CDR1 SGHTA, CDR2 FQGNSA. The CDR3 is 16 residues long. The chain's CDR3 is CASSPQGAGGRNEQFF. The DNA of the CDR3 is TGTGCCAGCAGCCCCCAGGGGGCGGGGGGGCGGAATGAGCAGTTCTTC.

In DNA form, the CDR3 reads TGTGCCAGCAGCCGAGGGAATGAAAAACTGTTTTTT. Translating it yields CASSRGNEKLFF. The chain carries TRBV7-2 and TRBJ1-4, with D hard to call. The CDR3 totals 12 residues. Deletions cut 5 bases from V and 5 bases from J, with 6 bases between. Germline assignment: CDR1 SGHTA and CDR2 FQGNSA.

V and J are TRBV5-1 and TRBJ1-4, with TRBD1 matching 7 bases. V lost 0 bases to trimming and J lost 6 bases; unmatched junction nucleotides: 2. The CDR3 is made up of 14 amino acids. The V gene's germline CDR1 is SGHRS and CDR2 YFSETQ. CDR3 nucleotide sequence: TGCGCCAGCAGCTTGGCTACAGGGGATGAAAAACTGTTTTTT. Residues: CASSLATGDEKLFF.

The chain couples TRBV6-2 or TRBV6-3 to TRBJ2-1, with a weak D call TRBD1 (5 bases). Deletions cut 5 bases from V and 0 bases from J, with 11 bases between. Germline-derived CDR1 and CDR2 are MNHEY and SVGEGT. The CDR3 covers 15 residues. The CDR3: CASSPQEFSYNEQFF. DNA of the CDR3: TGTGCCAGCAGTCCACAGGAATTCTCCTACAATGAGCAGTTCTTC.

This clone was recorded a few times. V gene TRBV4-3 combines with J gene TRBJ2-1; no reliable D call. This CDR3 is 14 amino acids long. Between the trimmed V and J ends, which lost 0 bases and 1 base, there was a span of 4 bases. Per the germline V gene, CDR1 is LGHNA and CDR2 is YSLEER. The CDR3 DNA reads TGCGCCAGCAGCCAAGATCCTTCCTACAATGAGCAGTTCTTC. Translation gives CASSQDPSYNEQFF.